The present TCR beta chain was sequenced within a study of siplizumab effects on memory and regulatory T cells. Study-wide findings and caveats: Unstimulated subsets captured only a minor fraction of alloreactive clones. The study found that siplizumab significantly reduced alloreactive sequences traceable to unstimulated CD4+ memory cells. Controls had around 26% Treg-derived mappable alloreactive CD4+ clones on average, versus approximately 70% with siplizumab.

Trimming stripped 4 bases from V and 9 bases from J, with 16 bases between. This CDR3 region has 15 residues. Germline V gene lookup returns CDR1 MNHNY and CDR2 SVGAGI (reference sequence). The method was immunoSEQ multiplex PCR; TCRdb's version includes in-frame clones alone and lacks a portion of them. Of under 130,000 clones in the sample, about 92% were seen once. This clone was recorded once. What it binds is unknown. Sequencing was carried out using CD4+ T cells sorted from blood. The genes are TRBV6-6 and TRBJ1-6, with TRBD1 as a possible D gene (5 bases). This receptor was obtained from a human donor in good health. The CDR3 DNA follows: TGTGCCAGCAGTTCGGCCGGGACGGAAATTTCACCCCTCCACTTT. As protein: CASSSAGTEISPLHF.